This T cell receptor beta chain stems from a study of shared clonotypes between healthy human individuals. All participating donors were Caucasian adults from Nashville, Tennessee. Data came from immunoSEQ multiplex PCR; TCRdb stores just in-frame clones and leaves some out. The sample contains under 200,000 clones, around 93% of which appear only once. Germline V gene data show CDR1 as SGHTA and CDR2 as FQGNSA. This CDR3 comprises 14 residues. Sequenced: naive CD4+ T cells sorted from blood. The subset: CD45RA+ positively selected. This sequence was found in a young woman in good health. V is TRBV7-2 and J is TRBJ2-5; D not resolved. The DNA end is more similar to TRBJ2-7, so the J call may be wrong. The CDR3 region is CASSLSGKPYEQYF. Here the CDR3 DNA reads TGTGCCAGCAGCTTAAGTGGGAAGCCCTACGAGCAGTACTTC.